This paragraph covers one T cell receptor beta chain sequence. The antigen is undetermined. These data belong to a study of human T cells and chemical hapten exposure. About the study: While the roughly 25-week study was under way, patients received diphenylcyclopropenone on the scalp every week. General study findings and limits: Expanded TCRs created a significantly greater count of big CDR3 similarity clusters than controls did.

The time point is: patch test 3, about 24 weeks after DPC sensitization. The treatment was: therapeutic diphenylcyclopropenone sensitization with weekly scalp DPC. TCRdb re-called the RACE reads with MiXCR, one entry per CDR3 protein. The sample has roughly 200,000 distinct CDR3 sequences; 20% to 25% are singletons. The CDR3 is 14 residues long. Trimming left V 0 bases short and J 9 bases short, with 12 bases between. The germline V gene has CDR1 LGHNA and CDR2 YSLEER. This clonotype originated in a woman aged 40 to 55 with alopecia areata. Some clones in this sample may be carry-over from other donors' samples. The sample was whole blood, taken in connection with sensitization to the hapten diphenylcyclopropenone (DPC). The chain combines TRBV4-3 with TRBJ2-1; D is possibly TRBD1 or TRBD2 (6 bases each). CDR3 coding DNA: TGCGCCAGCAGCCAAGATCGGGGGACAAGTGAGCAGTTCTTC. Encoded protein: CASSQDRGTSEQFF.